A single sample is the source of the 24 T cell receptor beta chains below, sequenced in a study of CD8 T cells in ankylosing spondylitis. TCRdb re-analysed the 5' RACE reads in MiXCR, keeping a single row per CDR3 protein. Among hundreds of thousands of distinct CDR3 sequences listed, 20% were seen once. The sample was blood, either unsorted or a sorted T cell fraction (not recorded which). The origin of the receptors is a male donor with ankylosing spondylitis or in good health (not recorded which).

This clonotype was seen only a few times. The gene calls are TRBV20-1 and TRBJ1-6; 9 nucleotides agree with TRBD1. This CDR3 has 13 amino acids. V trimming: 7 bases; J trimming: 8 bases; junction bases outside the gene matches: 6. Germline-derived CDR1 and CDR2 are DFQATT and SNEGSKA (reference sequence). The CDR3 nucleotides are TGCAGTGTTACAAGGACAGGGGATTCACCCCTCCACTTT. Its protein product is CSVTRTGDSPLHF.

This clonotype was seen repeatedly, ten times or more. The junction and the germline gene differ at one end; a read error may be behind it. The CDR3 here is CASSLGLAYNEQFF. The CDR3 coding sequence is TGTGCCAGCAGTTTAGGCCTCGCCTACAATGAGCAGTTCTTC. V is TRBV7-2 and J is TRBJ2-1; the D is unclear. The CDR3 is made up of 14 amino acids. The germline CDR1 and CDR2 sequences are SGHTA and FQGNSA.

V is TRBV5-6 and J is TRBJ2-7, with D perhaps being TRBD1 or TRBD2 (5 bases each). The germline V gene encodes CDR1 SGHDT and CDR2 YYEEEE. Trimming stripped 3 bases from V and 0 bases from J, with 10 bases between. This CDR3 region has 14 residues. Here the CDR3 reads CASSYGTDSYEQYV. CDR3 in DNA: TGTGCCAGCAGCTACGGGACGGACTCCTACGAGCAGTACGTC.

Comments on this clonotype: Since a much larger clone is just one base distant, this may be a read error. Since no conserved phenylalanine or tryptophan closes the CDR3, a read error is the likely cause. The CDR3 loop is CASSRDRVTEAFY. DNA for the CDR3: TGTGCCAGCAGCCGGGACAGGGTCACTGAAGCTTTCTAT. This chain connects TRBV3-1 to TRBJ1-1, with 9 bases aligning to TRBD1. Germline V gives CDR1 LGHDT, CDR2 YNNKEL (reference sequence). After removal of 4 bases from V and 4 bases from J, the junction contained 1 base not matched to a gene. CDR3 length equals 13 residues.

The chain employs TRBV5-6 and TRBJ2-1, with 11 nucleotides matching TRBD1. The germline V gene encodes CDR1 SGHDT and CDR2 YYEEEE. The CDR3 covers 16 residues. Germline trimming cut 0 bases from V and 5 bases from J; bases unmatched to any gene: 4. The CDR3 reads CASSLAPGQGDNEQFF. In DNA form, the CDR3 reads TGTGCCAGCAGCTTGGCGCCGGGACAGGGGGACAATGAGCAGTTCTTC.

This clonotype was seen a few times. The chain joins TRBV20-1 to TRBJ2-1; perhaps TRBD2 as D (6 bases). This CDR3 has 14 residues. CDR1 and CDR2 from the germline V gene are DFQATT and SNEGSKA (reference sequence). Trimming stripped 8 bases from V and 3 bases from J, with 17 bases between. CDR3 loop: CSPLGETSYNEQFF. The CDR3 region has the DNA TGCAGTCCCTTAGGAGAGACTAGCTACAATGAGCAGTTCTTC.

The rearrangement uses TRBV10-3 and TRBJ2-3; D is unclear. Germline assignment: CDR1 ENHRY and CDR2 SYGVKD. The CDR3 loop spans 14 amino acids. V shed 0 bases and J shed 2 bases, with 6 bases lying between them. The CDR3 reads CAISESLPTDTQYF. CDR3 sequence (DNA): TGTGCCATCAGTGAGTCGCTGCCCACAGATACGCAGTATTTT.

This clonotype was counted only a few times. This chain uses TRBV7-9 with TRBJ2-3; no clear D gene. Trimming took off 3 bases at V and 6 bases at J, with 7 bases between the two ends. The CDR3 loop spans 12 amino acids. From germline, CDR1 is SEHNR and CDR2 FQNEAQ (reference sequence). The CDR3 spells CASSFHADTQYF. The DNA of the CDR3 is TGTGCCAGCAGCTTCCACGCGGATACGCAGTATTTT.

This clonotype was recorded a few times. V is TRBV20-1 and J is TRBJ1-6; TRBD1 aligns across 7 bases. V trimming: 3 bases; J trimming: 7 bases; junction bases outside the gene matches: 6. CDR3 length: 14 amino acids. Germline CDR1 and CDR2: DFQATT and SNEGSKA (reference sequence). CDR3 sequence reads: CSASRGQPNSPLHF. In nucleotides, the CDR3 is TGCAGTGCTAGTCGGGGACAGCCAAATTCACCCCTCCACTTT.

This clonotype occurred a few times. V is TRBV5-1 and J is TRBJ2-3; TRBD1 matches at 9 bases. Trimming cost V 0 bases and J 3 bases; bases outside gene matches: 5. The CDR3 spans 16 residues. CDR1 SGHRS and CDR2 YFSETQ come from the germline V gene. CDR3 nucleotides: TGCGCCAGCAGCTTGGACGGGACAGGGTTAACAGATACGCAGTATTTT. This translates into CASSLDGTGLTDTQYF.

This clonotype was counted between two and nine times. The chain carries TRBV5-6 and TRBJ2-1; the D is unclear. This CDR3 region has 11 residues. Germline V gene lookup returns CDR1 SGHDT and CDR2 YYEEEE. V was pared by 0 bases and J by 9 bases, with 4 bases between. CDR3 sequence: CASSLGAEQFF. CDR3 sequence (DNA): TGTGCCAGCAGCTTGGGGGCTGAGCAGTTCTTC.

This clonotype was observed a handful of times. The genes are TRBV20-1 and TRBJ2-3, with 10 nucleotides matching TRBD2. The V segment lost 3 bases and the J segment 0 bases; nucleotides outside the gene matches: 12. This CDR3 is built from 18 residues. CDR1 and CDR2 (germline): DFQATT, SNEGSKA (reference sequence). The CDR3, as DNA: TGCAGTGCTAGCGTGACTAGCGGGCGAAGACCCAGCACAGATACGCAGTATTTT. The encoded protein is CSASVTSGRRPSTDTQYF.

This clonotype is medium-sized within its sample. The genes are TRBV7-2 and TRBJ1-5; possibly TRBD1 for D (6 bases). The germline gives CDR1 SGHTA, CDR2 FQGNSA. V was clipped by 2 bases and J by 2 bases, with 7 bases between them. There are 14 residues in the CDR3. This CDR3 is CASSLSGGNQPQHF. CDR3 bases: TGTGCCAGCAGCTTATCAGGGGGCAATCAGCCCCAGCATTTT.

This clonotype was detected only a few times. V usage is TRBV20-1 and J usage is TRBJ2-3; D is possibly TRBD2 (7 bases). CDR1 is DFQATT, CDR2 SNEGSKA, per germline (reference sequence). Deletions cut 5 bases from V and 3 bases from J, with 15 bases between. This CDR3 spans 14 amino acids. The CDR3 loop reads CSAGGGGRTDTQYF. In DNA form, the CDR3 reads TGCAGTGCTGGGGGGGGCGGGAGAACAGATACGCAGTATTTT.

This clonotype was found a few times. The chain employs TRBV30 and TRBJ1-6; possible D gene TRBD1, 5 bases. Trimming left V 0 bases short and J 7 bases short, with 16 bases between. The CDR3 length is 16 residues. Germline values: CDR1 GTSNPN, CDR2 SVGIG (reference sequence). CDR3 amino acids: CAWSVPAGRRNSPLHF. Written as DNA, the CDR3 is TGTGCCTGGAGTGTACCGGCAGGGCGAAGGAATTCACCCCTCCACTTT.

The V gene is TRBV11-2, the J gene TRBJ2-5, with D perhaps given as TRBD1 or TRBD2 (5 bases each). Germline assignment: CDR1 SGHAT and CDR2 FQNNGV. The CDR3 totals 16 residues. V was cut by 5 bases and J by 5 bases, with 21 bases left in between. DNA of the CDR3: TGTGCCAGCAGCGCGGACCGGGACGCACGATTGGAGACCCAGTACTTC. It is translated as CASSADRDARLETQYF.

This CDR3 is CASSLGLGMNQPQHF. In nucleotides, the CDR3 is TGTGCCAGCAGTTTAGGTTTGGGGATGAATCAGCCCCAGCATTTT. The J gene is TRBJ1-5, the V gene TRBV12-3 or TRBV12-4; D uncertain. With 1 base removed from V and 4 bases from J, the gap between germline ends came to 11 bases. The CDR3 covers 15 residues.

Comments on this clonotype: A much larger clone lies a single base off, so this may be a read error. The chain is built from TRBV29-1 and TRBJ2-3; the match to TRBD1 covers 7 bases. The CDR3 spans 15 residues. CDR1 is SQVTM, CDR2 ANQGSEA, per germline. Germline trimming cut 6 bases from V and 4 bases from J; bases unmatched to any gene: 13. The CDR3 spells CSVDWDSGFSDTQYF. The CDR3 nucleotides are TGCAGCGTCGATTGGGACAGTGGGTTCTCAGATACGCAGTATTTT.

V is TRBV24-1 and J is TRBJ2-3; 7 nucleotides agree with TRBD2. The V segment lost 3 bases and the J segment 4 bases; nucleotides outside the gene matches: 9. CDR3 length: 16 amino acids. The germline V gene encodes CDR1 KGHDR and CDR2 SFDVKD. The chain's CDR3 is CATSDPDPREADTQYF. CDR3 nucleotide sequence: TGTGCCACCAGTGATCCGGACCCCCGGGAGGCAGATACGCAGTATTTT.

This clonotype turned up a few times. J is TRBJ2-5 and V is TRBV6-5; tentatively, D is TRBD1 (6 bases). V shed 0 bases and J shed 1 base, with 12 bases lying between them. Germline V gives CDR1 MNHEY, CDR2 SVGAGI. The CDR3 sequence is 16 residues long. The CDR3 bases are TGTGCCAGCAGTTACTCGAATCAGGGGCCCCAAGAGACCCAGTACTTC. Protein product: CASSYSNQGPQETQYF.

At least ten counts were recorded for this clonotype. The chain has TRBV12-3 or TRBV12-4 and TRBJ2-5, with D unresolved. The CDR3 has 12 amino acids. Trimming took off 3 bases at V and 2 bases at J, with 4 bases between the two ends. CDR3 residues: CASSFLQETQYF. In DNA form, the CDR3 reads TGTGCCAGCAGTTTCTTGCAAGAGACCCAGTACTTC.

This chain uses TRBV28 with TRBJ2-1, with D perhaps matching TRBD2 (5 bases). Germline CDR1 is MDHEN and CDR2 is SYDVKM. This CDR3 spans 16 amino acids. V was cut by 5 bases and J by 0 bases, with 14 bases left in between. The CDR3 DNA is TGTGCCAGCAGTGTCGGTAGCGAAAGCTCCTACAATGAGCAGTTCTTC. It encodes CASSVGSESSYNEQFF. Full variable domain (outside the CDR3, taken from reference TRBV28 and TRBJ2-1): DVKVTQSSRYLVKRTGEKVFLECVQDMDHENMFWYRQDPGLGLRLIYFSYDVKMKEKGDIPEGYSVSREKKERFSLILESASTNQTSMYLCASSVGSESSYNEQFFGPGTRLTVL.

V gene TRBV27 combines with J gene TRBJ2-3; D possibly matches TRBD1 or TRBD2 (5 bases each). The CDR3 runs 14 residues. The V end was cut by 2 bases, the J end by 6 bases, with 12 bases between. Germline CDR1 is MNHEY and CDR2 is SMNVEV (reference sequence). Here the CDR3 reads CASSLGTTRDTQYF. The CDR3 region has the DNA TGTGCCAGCAGTTTAGGGACCACGCGGGATACGCAGTATTTT.

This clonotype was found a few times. The DNA for the CDR3 is TGCGCCAGCAGCCAGCAAGGTTTGATGGAAAAACTGTTTTTT. This translates into CASSQQGLMEKLFF. The chain is built from TRBV5-1 and TRBJ1-4, with no clear D. Trimming removed 4 bases at V and 8 bases at J, with 15 bases between. This CDR3 contains 14 residues. Germline V gene sequence: CDR1 SGHRS, CDR2 YFSETQ.